This T cell receptor beta chain was retrieved from a study of blood T cell repertoires in COVID-19. Overall study: Researchers got acute and convalescent COVID-19 samples from the United States, Italy and Spain. PBMCs, B-cell-depleted T cells, or T cells provided the cDNA or gDNA that made up the material.

The trim removed 1 base at V and 3 bases at J, leaving 4 bases unmatched. From germline, CDR1 is SGDLS and CDR2 YYNGEE. The CDR3 length is 16 residues. Per the original data handling: Estimation of nucleated cell counts was performed using reference gene primer amplification. Clones were sequenced by immunoSEQ multiplex PCR, and TCRdb holds only the in-frame ones, with some missing. Clone size and the V and J calls come from that table; the DNA yielded D and trimming. The sample carries roughly 280,000 clones, approximately 86% recorded once. The V gene is TRBV9, the J gene TRBJ2-6; 7 bases map to TRBD2. The receptor's source is a man aged 35 to 55 with active or convalescent COVID-19. Sample: peripheral blood. DNA of the CDR3: TGTGCCAGCAGCGTAAATGGGAGGGGTGGGGCCAACGTCCTGACTTTC. Its protein is CASSVNGRGGANVLTF.